A single sample is the source of the 17 T cell receptor beta chains below, sequenced in a study of T cell responses to AZD1222 COVID-19 vaccine. Produced via immunoSEQ multiplex PCR; TCRdb's table is partial and in-frame only. The data hold some 120,000 clones, with roughly 85% observed a single time. Sequencing was performed on peripheral blood, taken on day 0 of AZD1222 vaccination. The receptor source for this set is an adult in good health.

This chain uses TRBV4-1 with TRBJ1-4; the D is unclear. This CDR3 has 12 residues. V dropped 4 bases and J dropped 15 bases, with 15 bases sitting between them. Looked up from germline, CDR1 is MGHRA and CDR2 is YSYEKL. The CDR3 protein is CASSLEMGFLFF. The CDR3 DNA sequence: TGCGCCAGCAGCCTGGAGATGGGGTTTTTGTTTTTT.

The genes are TRBV3-1 (or the pseudogene TRBV3-2) and TRBJ1-2; D is possibly TRBD1 (5 bases). V was cut by 6 bases and J by 6 bases, with 20 bases left in between. This CDR3 comprises 15 residues. Germline lookup yields CDR1 LGHDT and CDR2 YNNKEL (reference sequence). CDR3 nucleotide sequence: TGTGCCAGCAGTCCTGGGACGGCCAGGGTGAATGGCTACACCTTC. Amino acids: CASSPGTARVNGYTF.

As DNA, the CDR3 is TGTGCTGCCCGACCGGGACAGGGACGCTCACCCCTCCACTTT. As protein: CAARPGQGRSPLHF. The chain combines TRBV28 with TRBJ1-6, with 9 nucleotides matching TRBD1. In germline, CDR1 is MDHEN, CDR2 SYDVKM. The CDR3 is made up of 14 amino acids.

The rearrangement links TRBV2 to TRBJ1-2; no firm D call. V was clipped by 7 bases and J by 0 bases, with 12 bases between them. The length of the CDR3 is 14 residues. Germline values: CDR1 SNHLY, CDR2 FYNNEI. CDR3 coding DNA: TGTGCCAGCATGAGGGATGCAACTAACTATGGCTACACCTTC. Its protein is CASMRDATNYGYTF.

The chain recombines TRBV7-2 with TRBJ2-5; TRBD1 is a possible D gene (5 bases). This CDR3 region has 13 residues. Germline lookup yields CDR1 SGHTA and CDR2 FQGNSA. V shed 2 bases and J shed 5 bases, with 9 bases lying between them. In nucleotides, the CDR3 is TGTGCCAGCAGCTTACCCCCAGGGGAGACCCAGTACTTC. The encoded protein is CASSLPPGETQYF.

The chain links TRBV6-1 to TRBJ2-7; D gene ambiguous. The CDR3 runs 16 residues. Per the germline V gene, CDR1 is MNHNS and CDR2 is SASEGT. Trimming pared 2 bases from V and 2 bases from J, leaving 16 bases between. CDR3 coding DNA: TGTGCCAGCAGTGAAAAGGTAGGAAGCCACCCCTACGAGCAGTACTTC. Its translation: CASSEKVGSHPYEQYF.

The chain uses TRBV28 and TRBJ2-6, with 7 bases that match TRBD1. The CDR3 runs to 16 residues. Germline-derived CDR1 and CDR2 are MDHEN and SYDVKM. Germline trimming cut 5 bases from V and 1 base from J; bases unmatched to any gene: 5. The CDR3 DNA follows: TGTGCCAGCAGTGCCCTACAGGGGTCTGGGGCCAACGTCCTGACTTTC. Translating gives CASSALQGSGANVLTF. Variable domain in full (rest from reference TRBV28 and TRBJ2-6): DVKVTQSSRYLVKRTGEKVFLECVQDMDHENMFWYRQDPGLGLRLIYFSYDVKMKEKGDIPEGYSVSREKKERFSLILESASTNQTSMYLCASSALQGSGANVLTFGAGSRLTVL.

The chain employs TRBV6-6 and TRBJ2-5; 9 bases match TRBD1. Germline trimming cut 6 bases from V and 1 base from J; bases unmatched to any gene: 3. Germline V lookup: CDR1 MNHNY, CDR2 SVGAGI (reference sequence). This CDR3 spans 14 amino acids. DNA of the CDR3: TGTGCCAGCAGCACGGACAGGGGCCAAGAGACCCAGTACTTC. This sequence encodes CASSTDRGQETQYF.

The chain recombines TRBV3-1 (or the pseudogene TRBV3-2) with TRBJ2-3; no definite D call. The CDR3 length is 11 residues. V lost 5 bases, J lost 6 bases, and 6 bases lay in between. Germline CDR1 LGHDT, CDR2 YNNKEL (reference sequence). As DNA, the CDR3 is TGTGCCAGCAGCTTGACCGATACGCAGTATTTT. It translates to CASSLTDTQYF.

The chain combines TRBV7-9 with TRBJ1-5; maybe TRBD1 (5 bases). V lost 2 bases and J 1 base, leaving 15 bases between the germline ends. CDR3 length: 17 amino acids. Germline loops: CDR1 SEHNR, CDR2 FQNEAQ (reference sequence). For the CDR3, the DNA is TGTGCCAGCAGCTTATCTTGGGACCTAGGGAGCAATCAGCCCCAGCATTTT. Its protein product is CASSLSWDLGSNQPQHF.

In DNA form, the CDR3 reads TGTGCCACCAGTGAGACTAGCAACTGGGAGACCCAGTACTTC. Translated: CATSETSNWETQYF. The chain joins TRBV24-1 to TRBJ2-5; 7 bases are a match to TRBD2. The CDR3 loop spans 14 amino acids. The germline V gene has CDR1 KGHDR and CDR2 SFDVKD. Trimming took 4 bases from V and 5 from J; bases not matched to a gene: 6.

The chain carries TRBV19 and TRBJ2-7, with D maybe TRBD2 (6 bases). The CDR3 is 14 amino acids. The germline CDR1 and CDR2 sequences are LNHDA and SQIVND (reference sequence). The V end was cut by 3 bases, the J end by 5 bases, with 14 bases between. The CDR3 DNA is TGTGCCAGTAGTATGATGGACTACGGACACGAGCAGTACTTC. It specifies CASSMMDYGHEQYF.

The chain couples TRBV5-1 to TRBJ1-5; no clear D gene. The CDR3 totals 17 residues. V lost 0 bases to trimming and J lost 0 bases, with 13 bases between them. The germline gives CDR1 SGHRS, CDR2 YFSETQ. CDR3 sequence: CASSLGPSGDSNQPQHF. The CDR3 bases are TGCGCCAGCAGCTTGGGCCCGAGTGGAGATAGCAATCAGCCCCAGCATTTT.

The J gene is TRBJ2-7, the V gene TRBV6-5, with D hard to call. Deletions cut 6 bases from V and 1 base from J, with 13 bases between. Germline-derived CDR1 and CDR2 are MNHEY and SVGAGI. The CDR3 consists of 14 residues. The CDR3 nucleotides read TGTGCCAGCAGCTCTCCGCCCGGATCCTACGAGCAGTACTTC. This translates into CASSSPPGSYEQYF.

This chain uses TRBV5-4 with TRBJ1-1; 9 bases are shared with TRBD1. The length of the CDR3 is 14 residues. V lost 4 bases, J lost 4 bases, and 5 bases stayed unmatched. The germline V gene encodes CDR1 SGHNT and CDR2 YYREEE (reference sequence). The DNA of the CDR3 is TGTGCCAGCAGCCGGGGACAGGGAGGCACTGAAGCTTTCTTT. Residues: CASSRGQGGTEAFF.

The rearrangement uses TRBV6-4 and TRBJ2-7, with D tentatively TRBD1 or TRBD2 (5 bases each). Trimming left V 7 bases short and J 7 bases short, with 20 bases between. This CDR3 is built from 14 residues. CDR1 MRHNA and CDR2 SNTAGT come from the germline V gene. The CDR3 loop reads CASKRGEGIGEQYF. CDR3 in DNA: TGTGCCAGCAAAAGGGGCGAGGGTATTGGAGAGCAGTACTTC.

The chain links TRBV3-1 (or the pseudogene TRBV3-2) to TRBJ2-3; D is undetermined. Trimming left V 0 bases short and J 0 bases short, with 10 bases between. The CDR3 length is 16 residues. Germline V CDR1 and CDR2: LGHDT, YNNKEL (reference sequence). In DNA form, the CDR3 reads TGTGCCAGCAGCCAAGATCCAACCGGAAGCACAGATACGCAGTATTTT. Translated: CASSQDPTGSTDTQYF.